This T cell receptor (beta chain) came from a study of T cell responses to AZD1222 COVID-19 vaccine (dated by TCRdb to the early 2020s). At the level of the whole study: TCR sequencing was performed for 233 trial participants, of whom around 200 were given two doses of AZD1222 and around 25 were given two doses of MenACWY control vaccine. Enrollment into the trials was organized by age into subgroups of 18-55, 56-69 and 70-plus years, and those subgroups contained about 160, 30 and 59 TCR-sequenced participants, respectively. The paper as a whole reports these results and caveats: The 56-69-year group was small, and its depth increase did not reach significance, likely because of low power. Conclusions about previously exposed vaccinees were limited because only a handful of AZD1222 recipients were SARS-CoV-2 seropositive at baseline. No day 14 peak-response samples were available, so repertoires were characterized only after the peak T cell response. Reportedly, almost half of the unique spike-specific TCRs recognized epitopes lying outside the regions that are mutated in the B.1.351 and B.1.1.7 variants. The vaccine-associated CD4 TCRs covered the entire spike protein, and the dominant responses fell in regions 160-218 and 743-854. Spike-specific TCR breadth and depth rose significantly after two AZD1222 doses compared with day 0 and with MenACWY recipients. Participants were mostly white British and included more females than males, and it was suggested by the authors that clonal diversity may have been underestimated.

The CDR3 regions of human TCRbeta chains were subjected to immunosequencing. Turning to the authors' computational methods: TCRs in the repertoires were compared against a reference library of SARS-CoV-2-specific TCRs that had been generated with the MIRA antigen-specificity platform. Breadth meant the fraction of unique TCRs that were SARS-CoV-2-associated, whereas depth meant the fraction of total T cells that were SARS-CoV-2-associated. Using the MIRA data, each spike-specific TCR was assigned both to the spike region to which the TCR was reactive and to a CD4 or CD8 class. Log10-transformed breadth and depth values were compared by one-way ANOVA with Sidak's multiple comparisons tests. Held by TCRdb, this immuneACCESS table contains in-frame sequences only and omits some clones. Under half of the omission traces to an unresolved V gene where checked; the cause of the rest is unknown. D and trimming come from the DNA, and the V and J calls and clone size come from that table. The sample data list about 130,000 clones, and roughly 92% of these were observed just once. 1% to 1.3% of the sample is taken by the ten largest.

In the paper's terms, the time point label means: about 28 days (+/-7) after the second vaccine dose. AZD1222 recipients with second doses at about 4 weeks or about 12 weeks were pooled, because spike-specific TCR depth and breadth did not differ between schedules. Vaccinee samples came from UK trials COV001 and COV002, including a single-blind randomized controlled phase 2/3 trial of AZD1222 (ChAdOx1 nCoV-19) in healthy adults. For TCRbeta chain sequencing, PBMC samples were collected from trial participants at day 0 and at day 28 after the second dose. CDR1 and CDR2 are read off the germline V gene as SGDLS and YYNGEE. Trimming at the junction amounts to 0 bases on V and 2 bases on J, and the germline ends lie 11 bases apart. The CDR3 sequence holds 15 residues, the cysteine and phenylalanine included. Only the CDR3 DNA is retained, 45 bases long and in frame from the first base. This clone was found once. Its binding antigen is unknown. Base qualities are not provided; no much larger clone lies one nucleotide away.

The sample in question was peripheral blood, obtained 28 days after the second AZD1222 dose. The sequence links TRBV9 to TRBJ2-5; no confident D gene assignment can be made. This sequence was found in an adult who received the AZD1222 COVID-19 vaccine. The CDR3 has the sequence CASSVGRIGQETQYF. The DNA reads as follows: TGTGCCAGCAGCGTAGGTCGGATTGGGCAAGAGACCCAGTACTTC.